This T cell receptor beta chain was obtained from a study of T cell responses to AZD1222 COVID-19 vaccine. Note on this clone: No antigen is known for it.

Study observations and caveats: In the spike-specific TCR repertoire, nearly half reportedly target unmutated variant regions. There were repertoire samples only from the period after the peak T cell response.

Here immunoSEQ multiplex PCR was the method, and the copy in TCRdb shows in-frame clones only, minus some. The sample lists around 120,000 clones, more than 85% occurring once. Trimming took off 3 bases at V and 5 bases at J, with 12 bases between the two ends. CDR1 is LGHDT, CDR2 YNNKEL, per germline (reference sequence). The CDR3 covers 14 residues. V gene TRBV3-1 (or the pseudogene TRBV3-2) combines with J gene TRBJ2-3; weak D call: TRBD1 (5 bases). This clonotype originated in an adult in good health. Sequenced material: peripheral blood, taken on day 0 of AZD1222 vaccination. Here the CDR3 reads CASSHPKQGDTQYF. Written as DNA, the CDR3 is TGTGCCAGCAGCCACCCTAAGCAGGGAGATACGCAGTATTTT.